This TCR beta chain was captured by sequencing in a study of cytomegalovirus exposure and HLA in healthy donors. Primers: 60 Vbeta forward and 13 Jbeta reverse. The data were produced by immunoSEQ multiplex PCR, yet TCRdb's version contains in-frame clones alone and is incomplete. The table lists some 150,000 clones, approximately 72% of them singletons, with 2.1% in the top ten. This clone came up a few times. What it binds is unknown. Relative to the germline gene, one junction end is altered; a read error may explain this. Study-wide points: Reports showed the classifier diagnosing cytomegalovirus status with high specificity and sensitivity. Follow-up analysis seemed to connect common viral pathogens with several of the most significant clusters identified.

Germline CDR1 and CDR2: SGHDN and FVKESK. The CDR3 has 16 amino acids. Input material: PBMCs. J is TRBJ1-5 and V is TRBV14, with 10 bases fitting TRBD1. The receptor was isolated from a man aged 35-49 years in good health and CMV-seronegative. The chain's CDR3 is CASSQDWTGGGQPQNF. The CDR3 coding sequence is TGTGCCAGCAGCCAAGATTGGACAGGGGGTGGTCAGCCCCAGAATTTT.